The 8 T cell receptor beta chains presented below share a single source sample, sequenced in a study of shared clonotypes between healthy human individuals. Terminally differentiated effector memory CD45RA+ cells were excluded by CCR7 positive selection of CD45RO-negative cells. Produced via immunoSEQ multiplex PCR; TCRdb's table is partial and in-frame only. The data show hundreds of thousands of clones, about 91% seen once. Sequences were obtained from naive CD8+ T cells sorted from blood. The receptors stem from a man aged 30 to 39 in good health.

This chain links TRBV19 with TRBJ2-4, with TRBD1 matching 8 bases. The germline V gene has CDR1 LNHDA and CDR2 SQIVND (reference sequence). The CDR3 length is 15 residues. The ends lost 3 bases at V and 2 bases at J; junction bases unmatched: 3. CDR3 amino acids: CASSITGGPKNIQYF. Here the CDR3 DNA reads TGTGCCAGTAGTATTACAGGGGGTCCCAAAAACATTCAGTACTTC.

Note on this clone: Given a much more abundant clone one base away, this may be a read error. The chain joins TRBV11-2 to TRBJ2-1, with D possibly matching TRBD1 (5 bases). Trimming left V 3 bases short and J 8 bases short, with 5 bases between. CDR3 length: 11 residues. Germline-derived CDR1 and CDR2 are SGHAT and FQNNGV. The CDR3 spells CASSLGHEQFF. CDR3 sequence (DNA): TGTGCCAGCAGCTTGGGGCATGAGCAGTTCTTC.

CDR3 region: CSVVDRGDNEQFF. CDR3 nucleotide sequence: TGCAGCGTTGTAGACAGGGGCGACAATGAGCAGTTCTTC. The rearrangement joins TRBV29-1 to TRBJ2-1; 8 positions agree with TRBD1. Germline V gene lookup returns CDR1 SQVTM and CDR2 ANQGSEA. Losses at the gene ends were 4 bases for V and 5 bases for J; bases not matched to a gene: 4. The CDR3 runs to 13 residues.

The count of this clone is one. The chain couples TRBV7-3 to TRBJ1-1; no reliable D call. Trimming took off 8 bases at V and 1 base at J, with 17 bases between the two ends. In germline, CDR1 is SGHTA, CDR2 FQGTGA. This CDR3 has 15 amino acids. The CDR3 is CASSATGVGNTEAFF. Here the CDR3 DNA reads TGTGCCAGCTCTGCCACGGGAGTGGGGAACACTGAAGCTTTCTTT.

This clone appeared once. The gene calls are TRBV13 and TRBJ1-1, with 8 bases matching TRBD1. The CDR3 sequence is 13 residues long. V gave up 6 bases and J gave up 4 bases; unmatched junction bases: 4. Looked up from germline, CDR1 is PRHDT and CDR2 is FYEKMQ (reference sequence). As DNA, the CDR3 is TGTGCCAGCAGTACAGGGGGAGGCACTGAAGCTTTCTTT. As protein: CASSTGGGTEAFF.

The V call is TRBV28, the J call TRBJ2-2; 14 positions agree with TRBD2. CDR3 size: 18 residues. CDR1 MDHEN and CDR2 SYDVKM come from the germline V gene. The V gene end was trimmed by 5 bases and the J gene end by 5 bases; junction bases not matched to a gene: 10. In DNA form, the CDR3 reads TGTGCCAGCAGTATGGGACTAGCGGGAGTGGCTGGGACCGGGGAGCTGTTTTTT. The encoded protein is CASSMGLAGVAGTGELFF. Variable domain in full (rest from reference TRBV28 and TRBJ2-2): DVKVTQSSRYLVKRTGEKVFLECVQDMDHENMFWYRQDPGLGLRLIYFSYDVKMKEKGDIPEGYSVSREKKERFSLILESASTNQTSMYLCASSMGLAGVAGTGELFFGEGSRLTVL.

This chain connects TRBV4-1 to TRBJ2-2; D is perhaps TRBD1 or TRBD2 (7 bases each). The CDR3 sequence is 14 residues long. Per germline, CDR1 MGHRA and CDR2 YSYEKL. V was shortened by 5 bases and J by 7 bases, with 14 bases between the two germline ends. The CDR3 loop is CASSFTRGGGELFF. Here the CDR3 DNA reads TGCGCCAGCAGCTTCACCAGGGGGGGCGGGGAGCTGTTTTTT.

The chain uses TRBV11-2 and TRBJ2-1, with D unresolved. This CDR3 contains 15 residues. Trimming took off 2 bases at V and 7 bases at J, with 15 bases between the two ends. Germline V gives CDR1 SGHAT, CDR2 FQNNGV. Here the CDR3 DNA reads TGTGCCAGCAGCTTATTCTACAATGAGTATAATGAGCAGTTCTTC. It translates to CASSLFYNEYNEQFF.